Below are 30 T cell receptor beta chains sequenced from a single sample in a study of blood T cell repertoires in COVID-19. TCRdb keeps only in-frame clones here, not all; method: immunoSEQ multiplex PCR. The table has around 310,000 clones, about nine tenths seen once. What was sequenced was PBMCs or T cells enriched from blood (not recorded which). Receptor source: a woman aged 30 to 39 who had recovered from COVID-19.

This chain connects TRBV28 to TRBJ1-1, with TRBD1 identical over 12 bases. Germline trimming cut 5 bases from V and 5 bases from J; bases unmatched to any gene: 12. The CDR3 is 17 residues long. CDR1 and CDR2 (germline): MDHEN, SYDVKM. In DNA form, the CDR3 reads TGTGCCAGCAGTCTCCCGGGACAGGGGGCGCTGAGGACTGAAGCTTTCTTT. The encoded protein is CASSLPGQGALRTEAFF.

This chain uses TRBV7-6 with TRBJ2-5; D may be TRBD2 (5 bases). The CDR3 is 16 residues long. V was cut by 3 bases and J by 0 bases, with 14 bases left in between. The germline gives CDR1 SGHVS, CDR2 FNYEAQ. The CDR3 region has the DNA TGTGCCAGCAGCTTTTCTGAGGGAGCGGACCAAGAGACCCAGTACTTC. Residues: CASSFSEGADQETQYF.

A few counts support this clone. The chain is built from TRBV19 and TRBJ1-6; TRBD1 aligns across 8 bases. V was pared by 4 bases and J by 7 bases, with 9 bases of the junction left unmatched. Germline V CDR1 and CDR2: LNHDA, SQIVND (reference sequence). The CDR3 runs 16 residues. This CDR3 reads CASSTGQGMENSPLHF. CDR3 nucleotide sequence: TGTGCCAGTAGTACCGGACAGGGAATGGAGAATTCACCCCTCCACTTT.

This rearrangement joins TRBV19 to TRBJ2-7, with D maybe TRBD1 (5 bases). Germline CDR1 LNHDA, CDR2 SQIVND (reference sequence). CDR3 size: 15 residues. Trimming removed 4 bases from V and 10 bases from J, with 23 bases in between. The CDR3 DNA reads TGTGCCAGTAGTAAGGGGTCACCGGTGATCAGGGAACAGTACTTC. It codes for CASSKGSPVIREQYF.

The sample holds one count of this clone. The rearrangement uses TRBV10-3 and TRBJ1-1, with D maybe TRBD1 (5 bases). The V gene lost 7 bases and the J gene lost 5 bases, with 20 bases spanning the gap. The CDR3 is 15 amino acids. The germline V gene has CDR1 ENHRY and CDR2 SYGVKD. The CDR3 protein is CAINRLGQGKTEAFF. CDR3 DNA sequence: TGTGCCATCAACCGCCTCGGGCAGGGAAAAACTGAAGCTTTCTTT.

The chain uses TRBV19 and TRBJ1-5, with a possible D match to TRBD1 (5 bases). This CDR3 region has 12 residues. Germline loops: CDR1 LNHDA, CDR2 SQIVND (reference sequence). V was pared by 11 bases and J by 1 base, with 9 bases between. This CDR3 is CAGGVSNQPQHF. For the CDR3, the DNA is TGTGCCGGGGGGGTCAGCAATCAGCCCCAGCATTTT.

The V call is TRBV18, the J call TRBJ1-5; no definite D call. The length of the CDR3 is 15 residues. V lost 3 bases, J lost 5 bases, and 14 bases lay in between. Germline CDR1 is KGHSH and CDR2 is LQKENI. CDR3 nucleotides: TGTGCCAGCTCACCCGAGGGAGGGAGAGATCAGCCCCAGCATTTT. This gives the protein CASSPEGGRDQPQHF. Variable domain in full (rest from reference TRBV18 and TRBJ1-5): NAGVMQNPRHLVRRRGQEARLRCSPMKGHSHVYWYRQLPEEGLKFMVYLQKENIIDESGMPKERFSAEFPKEGPSILRIQQVVRGDSAAYFCASSPEGGRDQPQHFGDGTRLSIL.

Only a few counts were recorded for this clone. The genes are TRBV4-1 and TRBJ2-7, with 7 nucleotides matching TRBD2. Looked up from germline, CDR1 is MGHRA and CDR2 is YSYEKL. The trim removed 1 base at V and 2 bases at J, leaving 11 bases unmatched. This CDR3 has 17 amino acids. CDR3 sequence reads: CASSQVRVAGDTYEQYF. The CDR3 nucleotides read TGCGCCAGCAGCCAAGTACGGGTAGCGGGTGATACCTACGAGCAGTACTTC.

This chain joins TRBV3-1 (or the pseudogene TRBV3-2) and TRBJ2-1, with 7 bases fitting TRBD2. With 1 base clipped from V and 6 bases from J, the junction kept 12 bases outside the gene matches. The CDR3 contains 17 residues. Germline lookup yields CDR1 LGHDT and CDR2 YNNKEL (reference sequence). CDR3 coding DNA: TGTGCCAGCAGCCAAGCTAGAGGGAGGGCCTTGGGCAATGAGCAGTTCTTC. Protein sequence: CASSQARGRALGNEQFF.

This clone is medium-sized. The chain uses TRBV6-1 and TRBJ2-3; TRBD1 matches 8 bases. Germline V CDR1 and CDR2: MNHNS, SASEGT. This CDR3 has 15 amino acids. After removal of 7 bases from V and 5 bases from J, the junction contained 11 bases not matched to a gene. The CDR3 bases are TGTGCCAGCATCACAGGGGGTAATCGCGGAGATACGCAGTATTTT. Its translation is CASITGGNRGDTQYF.

The CDR3 protein is CASRPGQGHYEQYF. CDR3 sequence (DNA): TGTGCCAGTAGACCGGGACAGGGCCACTACGAGCAGTACTTC. The J gene is TRBJ2-7, the V gene TRBV19; TRBD1 matches 9 bases. V shed 6 bases and J 3 bases; nucleotides not matched to a gene: 6. The CDR3 totals 14 residues. Germline assignment: CDR1 LNHDA and CDR2 SQIVND (reference sequence).

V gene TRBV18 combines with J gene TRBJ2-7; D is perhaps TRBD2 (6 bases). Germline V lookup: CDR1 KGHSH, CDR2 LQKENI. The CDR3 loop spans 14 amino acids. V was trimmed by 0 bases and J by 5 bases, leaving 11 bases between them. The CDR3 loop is CASSPPGLSNEQYF. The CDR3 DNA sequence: TGTGCCAGCTCACCACCGGGACTGTCTAACGAGCAGTACTTC.

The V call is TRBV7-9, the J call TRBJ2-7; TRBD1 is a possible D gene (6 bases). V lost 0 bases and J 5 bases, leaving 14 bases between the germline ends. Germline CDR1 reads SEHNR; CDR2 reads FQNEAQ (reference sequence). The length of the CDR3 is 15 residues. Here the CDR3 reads CASSLAGSRGNEQYF. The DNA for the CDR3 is TGTGCCAGCAGCTTAGCGGGTAGCAGGGGCAACGAGCAGTACTTC.

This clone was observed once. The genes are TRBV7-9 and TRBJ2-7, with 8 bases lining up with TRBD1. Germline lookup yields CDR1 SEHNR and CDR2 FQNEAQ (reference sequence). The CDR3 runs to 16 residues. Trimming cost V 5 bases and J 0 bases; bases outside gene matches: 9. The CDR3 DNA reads TGTGCCAGCAGCCCACCGACAGGGGCAGACTCCTACGAGCAGTACTTC. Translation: CASSPPTGADSYEQYF.

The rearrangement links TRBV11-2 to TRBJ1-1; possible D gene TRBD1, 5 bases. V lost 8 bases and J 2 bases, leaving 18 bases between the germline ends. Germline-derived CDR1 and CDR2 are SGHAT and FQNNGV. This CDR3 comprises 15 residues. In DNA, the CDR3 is TGTGCCAGCCGAAGGAAGACAGACGCAAACACTGAAGCTTTCTTT. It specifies CASRRKTDANTEAFF.

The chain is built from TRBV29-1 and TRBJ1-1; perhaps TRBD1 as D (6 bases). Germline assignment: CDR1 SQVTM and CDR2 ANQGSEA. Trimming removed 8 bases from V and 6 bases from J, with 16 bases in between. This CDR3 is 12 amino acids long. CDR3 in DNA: TGCAGCCCAGAATGGGGGGGCGCTGAAGCTTTCTTT. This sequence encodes CSPEWGGAEAFF.

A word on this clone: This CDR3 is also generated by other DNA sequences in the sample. In nucleotides, the CDR3 is TGCGCCAGCAGCTTGGGCGGCGGTGGAGAAAAACTGTTTTTT. Its protein product is CASSLGGGGEKLFF. This chain connects TRBV5-1 to TRBJ1-4; D ambiguous. V was cut by 0 bases and J by 8 bases, with 11 bases left in between. The germline V gene has CDR1 SGHRS and CDR2 YFSETQ. CDR3 length equals 14 residues.

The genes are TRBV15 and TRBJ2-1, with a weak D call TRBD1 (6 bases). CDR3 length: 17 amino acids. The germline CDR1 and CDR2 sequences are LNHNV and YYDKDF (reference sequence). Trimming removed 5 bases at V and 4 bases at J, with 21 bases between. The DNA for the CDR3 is TGTGCCACCAGCGAGCGTCAGGGTGGGGACAAATACAATGAGCAGTTCTTC. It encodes CATSERQGGDKYNEQFF.

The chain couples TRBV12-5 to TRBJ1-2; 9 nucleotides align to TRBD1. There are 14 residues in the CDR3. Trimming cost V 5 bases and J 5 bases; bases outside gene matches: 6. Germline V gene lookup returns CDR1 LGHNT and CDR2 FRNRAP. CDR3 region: CASGAGQGGYGYTF. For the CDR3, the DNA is TGTGCTAGTGGTGCGGGACAGGGCGGGTATGGCTACACCTTC.

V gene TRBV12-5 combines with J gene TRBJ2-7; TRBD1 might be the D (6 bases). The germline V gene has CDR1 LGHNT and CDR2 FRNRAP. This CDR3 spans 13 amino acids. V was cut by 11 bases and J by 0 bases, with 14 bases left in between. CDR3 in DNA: TGTGCTTCTGAGGGGGAGACCTCCTACGAGCAGTACTTC. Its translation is CASEGETSYEQYF.

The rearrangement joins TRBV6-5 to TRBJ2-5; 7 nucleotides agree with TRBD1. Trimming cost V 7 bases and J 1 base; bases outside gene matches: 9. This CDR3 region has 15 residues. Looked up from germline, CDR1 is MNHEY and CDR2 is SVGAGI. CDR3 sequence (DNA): TGTGCCAGCACATACAGGGGCAGTGTCCAAGAGACCCAGTACTTC. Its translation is CASTYRGSVQETQYF.

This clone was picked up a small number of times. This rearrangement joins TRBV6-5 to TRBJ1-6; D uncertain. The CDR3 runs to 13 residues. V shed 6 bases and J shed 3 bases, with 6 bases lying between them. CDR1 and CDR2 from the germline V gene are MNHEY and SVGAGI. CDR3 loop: CASRADYNSPLHF. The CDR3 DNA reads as TGTGCCAGCAGGGCAGACTATAATTCACCCCTCCACTTT.

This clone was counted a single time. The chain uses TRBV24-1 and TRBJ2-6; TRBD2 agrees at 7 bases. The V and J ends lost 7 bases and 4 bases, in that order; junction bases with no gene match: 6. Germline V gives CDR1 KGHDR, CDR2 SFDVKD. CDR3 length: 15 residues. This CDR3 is CATSRGGSGANVLTF. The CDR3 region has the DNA TGTGCCACCAGCCGCGGGGGTTCAGGGGCCAACGTCCTGACTTTC.

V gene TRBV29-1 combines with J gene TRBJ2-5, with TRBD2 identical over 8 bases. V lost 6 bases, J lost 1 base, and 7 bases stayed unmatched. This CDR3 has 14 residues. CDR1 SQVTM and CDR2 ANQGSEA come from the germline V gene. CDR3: CSVASGSIQETQYF. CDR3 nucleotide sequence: TGCAGCGTGGCTAGCGGGTCTATCCAAGAGACCCAGTACTTC.

Here the CDR3 reads CASSPDRVFSIDEKLFF. For the CDR3, the DNA is TGCGCCAGCAGCCCGGACAGGGTCTTTTCGATCGATGAAAAACTGTTTTTT. The chain joins TRBV4-1 to TRBJ1-4; 8 nucleotides agree with TRBD1. V lost 4 bases and J lost 6; bases outside the gene matches: 13. The germline V gene encodes CDR1 MGHRA and CDR2 YSYEKL. This CDR3 is 17 amino acids long.

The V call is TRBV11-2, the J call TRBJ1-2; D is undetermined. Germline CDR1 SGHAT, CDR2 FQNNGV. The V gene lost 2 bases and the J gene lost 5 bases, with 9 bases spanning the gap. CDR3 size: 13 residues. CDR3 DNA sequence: TGTGCCAGCAGCTTACGTCAGATTTATGGCTACACCTTC. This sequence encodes CASSLRQIYGYTF.

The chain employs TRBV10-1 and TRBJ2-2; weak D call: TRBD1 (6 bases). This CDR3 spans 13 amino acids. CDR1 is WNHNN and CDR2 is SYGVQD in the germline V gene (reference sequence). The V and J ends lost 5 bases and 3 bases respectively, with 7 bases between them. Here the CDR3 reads CASSPGDTGELFF. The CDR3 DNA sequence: TGCGCCAGCAGTCCAGGGGACACCGGGGAGCTGTTTTTT.

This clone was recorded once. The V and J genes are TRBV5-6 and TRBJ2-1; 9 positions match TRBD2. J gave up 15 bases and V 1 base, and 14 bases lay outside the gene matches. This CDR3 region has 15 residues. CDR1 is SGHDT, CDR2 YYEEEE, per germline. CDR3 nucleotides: TGTGCCAGCAGCTTGTTGGTATCTGCGCGGGAGGGTCCGTTCTTC. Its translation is CASSLLVSAREGPFF. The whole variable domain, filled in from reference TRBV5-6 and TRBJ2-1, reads DAGVTQSPTHLIKTRGQQVTLRCSPKSGHDTVSWYQQALGQGPQFIFQYYEEEERQRGNFPDRFSGHQFPNYSSELNVNALLLGDSALYLCASSLLVSAREGPFFGPGTRLTVL.

CDR3 in amino acids: CASSLRTGSPGYTF. The CDR3 DNA sequence: TGTGCCAGTAGTTTACGAACAGGGTCGCCTGGCTACACCTTC. The chain combines TRBV19 with TRBJ1-2, with a weak D call TRBD1 (6 bases). The CDR3 consists of 14 residues. From germline, CDR1 is LNHDA and CDR2 SQIVND (reference sequence). V was clipped by 5 bases and J by 7 bases, with 17 bases between them.

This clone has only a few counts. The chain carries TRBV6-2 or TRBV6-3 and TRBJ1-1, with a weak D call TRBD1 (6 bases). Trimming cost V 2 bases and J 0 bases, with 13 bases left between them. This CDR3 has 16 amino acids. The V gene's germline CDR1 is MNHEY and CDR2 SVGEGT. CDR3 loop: CASSYLGQPVNTEAFF. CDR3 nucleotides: TGTGCCAGCAGTTACCTTGGACAGCCAGTGAACACTGAAGCTTTCTTT.